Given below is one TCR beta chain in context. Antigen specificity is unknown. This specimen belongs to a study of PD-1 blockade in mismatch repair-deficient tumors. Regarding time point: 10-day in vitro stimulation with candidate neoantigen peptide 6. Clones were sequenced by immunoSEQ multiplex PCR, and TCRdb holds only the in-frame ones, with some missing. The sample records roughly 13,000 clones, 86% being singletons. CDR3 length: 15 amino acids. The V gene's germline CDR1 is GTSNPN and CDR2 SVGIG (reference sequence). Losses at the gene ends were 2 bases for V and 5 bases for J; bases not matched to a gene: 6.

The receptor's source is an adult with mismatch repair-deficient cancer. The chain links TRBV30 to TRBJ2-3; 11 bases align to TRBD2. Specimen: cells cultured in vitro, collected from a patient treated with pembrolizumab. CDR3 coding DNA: TGTGCCTGGAGTCTAACTAGCGGGAGTCTAGATACGCAGTATTTT. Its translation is CAWSLTSGSLDTQYF.